This T cell receptor beta chain came from a study of CD8 T cells in Susac syndrome. V lost 4 bases and J lost 6; bases outside the gene matches: 11. The CDR3 extends over 15 amino acids. Germline values: CDR1 MNHEY, CDR2 SVGAGI. An amount of RNA that ranged from roughly 0.5 to 1 ug was reverse transcribed with random hexamers. Across 54 Vbeta and 13 Jbeta, immunoSEQ multiplex PCR amplified TCR beta CDR3. TCRdb analysed the immunoSEQ multiplex PCR reads with MiXCR anew, one entry per CDR3 protein. The sample yields about 290,000 distinct CDR3 sequences, approximately 85% seen once. The authors carried out high-throughput sequencing of TCR beta. They applied it to CD8+ and CD4+ T cells obtained from blood. Each multiple sclerosis control was a treatment-naive patient with relapsing-remitting disease that was either stable or active. The CD8+ and CD4+ T cells were isolated magnetically using a negative isolation approach, whereas the TEMRA cells were enriched by FACS.

The TCR comes from a human donor with multiple sclerosis. This chain connects TRBV6-5 to TRBJ2-7; 8 bases are shared with TRBD1. The source material was CD8+ T cells from PBMCs. Here the CDR3 DNA reads TGTGCCAGCAGTTTGGATACCGGGACAGGTGGCGAGCAGTACTTC. Protein product: CASSLDTGTGGEQYF.